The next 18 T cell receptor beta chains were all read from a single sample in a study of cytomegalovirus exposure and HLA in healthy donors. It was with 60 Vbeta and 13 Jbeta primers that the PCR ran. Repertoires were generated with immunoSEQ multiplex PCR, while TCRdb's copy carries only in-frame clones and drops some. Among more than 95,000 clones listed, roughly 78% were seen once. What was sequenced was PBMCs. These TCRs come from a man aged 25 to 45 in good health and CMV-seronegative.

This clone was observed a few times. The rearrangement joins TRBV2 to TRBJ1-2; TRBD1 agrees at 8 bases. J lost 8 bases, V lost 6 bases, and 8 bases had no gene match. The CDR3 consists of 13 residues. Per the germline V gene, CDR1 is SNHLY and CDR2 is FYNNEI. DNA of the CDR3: TGTGCCAGCAGAGACGGACAGGGCAAGGGCTACACCTTC. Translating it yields CASRDGQGKGYTF.

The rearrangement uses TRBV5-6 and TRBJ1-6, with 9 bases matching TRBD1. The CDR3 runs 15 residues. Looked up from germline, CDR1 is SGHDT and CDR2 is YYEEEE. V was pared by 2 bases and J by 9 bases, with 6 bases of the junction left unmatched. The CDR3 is CASSLYPGQGSPLHF. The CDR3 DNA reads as TGTGCCAGCAGCTTATATCCGGGACAGGGTTCACCCCTCCACTTT.

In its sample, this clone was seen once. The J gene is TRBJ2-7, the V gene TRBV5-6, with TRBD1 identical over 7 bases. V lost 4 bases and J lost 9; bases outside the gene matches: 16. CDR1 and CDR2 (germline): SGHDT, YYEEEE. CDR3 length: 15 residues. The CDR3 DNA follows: TGTGCCAGCAGCCCTAGGGGGACAGTGCTTAAAGGGCAGTACTTC. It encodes CASSPRGTVLKGQYF.

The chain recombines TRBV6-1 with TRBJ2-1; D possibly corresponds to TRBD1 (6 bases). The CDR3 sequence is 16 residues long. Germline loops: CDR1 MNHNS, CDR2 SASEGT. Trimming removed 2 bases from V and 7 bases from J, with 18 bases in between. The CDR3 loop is CASSELRGGMSNEQFF. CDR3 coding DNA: TGTGCCAGCAGTGAACTTAGAGGGGGTATGAGTAATGAGCAGTTCTTC.

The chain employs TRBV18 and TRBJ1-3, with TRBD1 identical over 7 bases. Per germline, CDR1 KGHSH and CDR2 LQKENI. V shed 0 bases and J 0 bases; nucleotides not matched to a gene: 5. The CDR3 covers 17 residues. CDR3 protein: CASSPPGQLLSGNTIYF. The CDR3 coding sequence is TGTGCCAGCTCACCACCGGGACAGCTACTCTCTGGAAACACCATATATTTT.

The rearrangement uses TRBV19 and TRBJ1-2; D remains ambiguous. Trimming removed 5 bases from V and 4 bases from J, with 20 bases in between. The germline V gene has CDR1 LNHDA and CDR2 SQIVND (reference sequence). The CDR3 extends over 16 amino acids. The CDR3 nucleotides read TGTGCCAGTAGTGAAGGTGGGTCCAGGAACTTCTATGGCTACACCTTC. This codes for CASSEGGSRNFYGYTF.

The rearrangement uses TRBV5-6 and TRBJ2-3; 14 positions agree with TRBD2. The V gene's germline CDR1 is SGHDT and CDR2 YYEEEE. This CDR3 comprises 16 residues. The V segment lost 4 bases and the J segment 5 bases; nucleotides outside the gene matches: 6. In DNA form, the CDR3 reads TGTGCCAGCAGCCCAAAGGGACTAGCGGGGGTAGATACGCAGTATTTT. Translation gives CASSPKGLAGVDTQYF.

This CDR3 is CAWGGFTGGAGELFF. The CDR3 DNA reads as TGTGCCTGGGGAGGCTTCACAGGGGGAGCCGGGGAGCTGTTTTTT. The chain joins TRBV30 to TRBJ2-2, with TRBD1 matching 8 bases. The CDR3 runs to 15 residues. Looked up from germline, CDR1 is GTSNPN and CDR2 is SVGIG (reference sequence). The ends lost 5 bases at V and 6 bases at J; junction bases unmatched: 11. Variable domain in full (rest from reference TRBV30 and TRBJ2-2): SQTIHQWPATLVQPVGSPLSLECTVEGTSNPNLYWYRQAAGRGLQLLFYSVGIGQISSEVPQNLSASRPQDRQFILSSKKLLLSDSGFYLCAWGGFTGGAGELFFGEGSRLTVL.

CDR3 bases: TGCGCCAGCAGCCAAAGCAGGGTGAACACTGAAGCTTTCTTT. Its translation: CASSQSRVNTEAFF. The chain couples TRBV4-3 to TRBJ1-1, with D possibly matching TRBD1 (5 bases). The germline V gene encodes CDR1 LGHNA and CDR2 YSLEER. The CDR3 sequence is 14 residues long. V was shortened by 2 bases and J by 0 bases, with 7 bases between the two germline ends.

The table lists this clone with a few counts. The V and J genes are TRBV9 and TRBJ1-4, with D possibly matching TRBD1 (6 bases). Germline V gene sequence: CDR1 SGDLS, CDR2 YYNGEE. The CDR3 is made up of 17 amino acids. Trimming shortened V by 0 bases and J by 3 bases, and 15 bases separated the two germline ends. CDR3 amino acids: CASSVAQGNRANEKLFF. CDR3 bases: TGTGCCAGCAGCGTAGCACAGGGTAACAGGGCTAATGAAAAACTGTTTTTT.

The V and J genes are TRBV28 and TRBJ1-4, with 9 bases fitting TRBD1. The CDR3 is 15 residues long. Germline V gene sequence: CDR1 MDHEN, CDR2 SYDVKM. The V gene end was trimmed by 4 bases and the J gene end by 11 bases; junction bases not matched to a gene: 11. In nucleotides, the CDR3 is TGTGCCAGCAGTTCATCCGGGACAGGGATCGGGAAACTGTTTTTT. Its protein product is CASSSSGTGIGKLFF.

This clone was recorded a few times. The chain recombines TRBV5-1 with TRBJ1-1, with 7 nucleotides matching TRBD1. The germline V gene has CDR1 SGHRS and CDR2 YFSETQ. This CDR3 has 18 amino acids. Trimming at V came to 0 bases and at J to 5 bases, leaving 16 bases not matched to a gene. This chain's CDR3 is CASSLALFVRGDRTEAFF. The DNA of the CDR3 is TGCGCCAGCAGCTTGGCCCTTTTTGTCAGGGGGGATCGGACTGAAGCTTTCTTT. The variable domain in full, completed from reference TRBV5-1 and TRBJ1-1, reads KAGVTQTPRYLIKTRGQQVTLSCSPISGHRSVSWYQQTPGQGLQFLFEYFSETQRNKGNFPGRFSGRQFSNSRSEMNVSTLELGDSALYLCASSLALFVRGDRTEAFFGQGTRLTVV.

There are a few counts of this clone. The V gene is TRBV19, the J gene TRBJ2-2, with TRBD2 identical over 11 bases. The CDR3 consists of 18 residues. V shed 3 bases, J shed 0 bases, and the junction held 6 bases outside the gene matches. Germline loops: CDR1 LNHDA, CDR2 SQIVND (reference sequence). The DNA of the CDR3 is TGTGCCAGTAGTATGGGGCTAGCGGGGGGCGCGAACACCGGGGAGCTGTTTTTT. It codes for CASSMGLAGGANTGELFF.

Here the CDR3 DNA reads TGTGCCAGCAGGGGGACAGGGGTAGTCTCACCCCTCCACTTT. Residues: CASRGTGVVSPLHF. J is TRBJ1-6 and V is TRBV6-1; TRBD1 aligns across 10 bases. Germline V gene lookup returns CDR1 MNHNS and CDR2 SASEGT. There are 14 residues in the CDR3. V gave up 6 bases and J gave up 10 bases; unmatched junction bases: 6.

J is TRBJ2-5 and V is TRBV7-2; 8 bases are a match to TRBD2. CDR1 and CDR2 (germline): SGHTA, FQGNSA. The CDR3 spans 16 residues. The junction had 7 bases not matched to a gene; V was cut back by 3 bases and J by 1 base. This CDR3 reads CASSFSSGRAQETQYF. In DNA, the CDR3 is TGTGCCAGCAGCTTTTCTAGCGGGCGTGCCCAAGAGACCCAGTACTTC.

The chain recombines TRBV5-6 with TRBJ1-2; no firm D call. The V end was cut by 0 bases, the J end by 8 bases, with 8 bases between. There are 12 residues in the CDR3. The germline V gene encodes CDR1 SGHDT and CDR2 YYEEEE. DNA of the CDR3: TGTGCCAGCAGCTTGGGTGCCGGGGGCTACACCTTC. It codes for CASSLGAGGYTF.

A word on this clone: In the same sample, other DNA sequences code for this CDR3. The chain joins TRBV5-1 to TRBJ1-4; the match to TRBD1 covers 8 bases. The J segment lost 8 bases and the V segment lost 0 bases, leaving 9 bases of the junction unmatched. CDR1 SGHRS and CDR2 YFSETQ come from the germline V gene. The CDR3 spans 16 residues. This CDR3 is CASSLGQGAIKEKLFF. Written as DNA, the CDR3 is TGCGCCAGCAGCTTGGGTCAGGGGGCGATCAAGGAAAAACTGTTTTTT.

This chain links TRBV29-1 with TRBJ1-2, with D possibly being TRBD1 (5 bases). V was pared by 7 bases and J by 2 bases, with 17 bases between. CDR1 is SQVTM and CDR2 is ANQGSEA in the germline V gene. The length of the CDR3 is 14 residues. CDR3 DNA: TGCAGCGGGGGCCCGGCGGCGGACAACTATGGCTACACCTTC. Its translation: CSGGPAADNYGYTF.